Below, 29 T cell receptor beta chains from the same sample are listed, as sequenced in a study of sequential checkpoint blockade in melanoma. Method: immunoSEQ multiplex PCR; TCRdb's copy keeps in-frame clones and lacks some. The sample records some 13,000 clones, about 78% being singletons. Described treatment: randomized to nivolumab then ipilimumab (arm A) or the reverse (arm B). Material: CD8+ T cells sorted from blood (inferred from file names), obtained from a patient given nivolumab and ipilimumab in sequence. The receptor source for this set is a human donor with melanoma.

The chain is built from TRBV14 and TRBJ2-7; TRBD2 agrees at 9 bases. CDR1 and CDR2 (germline): SGHDN, FVKESK. The CDR3 is 15 amino acids. The junction had 8 bases not matched to a gene; V was cut back by 6 bases and J by 2 bases. CDR3 in DNA: TGTGCCAGCAGTCCTTTAGCGGGAGACCCCTACGAGCAGTACTTC. Amino acids: CASSPLAGDPYEQYF.

The V gene is TRBV29-1, the J gene TRBJ1-1, with D unclear. Trimming shortened V by 4 bases and J by 0 bases, and 6 bases separated the two germline ends. The CDR3 covers 12 residues. CDR1 is SQVTM and CDR2 is ANQGSEA in the germline V gene. The CDR3 DNA sequence: TGCAGCGTTGTGGACTTGAACACTGAAGCTTTCTTT. Amino acids: CSVVDLNTEAFF.

This clone was detected only once. The chain recombines TRBV30 with TRBJ2-7, with D possibly being TRBD2 (5 bases). CDR1 is GTSNPN and CDR2 is SVGIG in the germline V gene (reference sequence). Trimming pared 8 bases from V and 9 bases from J, leaving 17 bases between. The CDR3 is 11 amino acids. For the CDR3, the DNA is TGTGCCGACCTTTTGTATCGGGGGCAGTACTTC. Translating gives CADLLYRGQYF.

As for this clone: Mismatch with germline at one junction end may stem from a read error. This sequence joins TRBV7-2 and TRBJ2-7; 10 bases align to TRBD1. Germline loops: CDR1 SGHTA, CDR2 FQGNSA. This CDR3 is built from 18 residues. The CDR3 DNA reads TGTGCTAGCAGCTTAGCGCCGGGACAGGGGTCGGTCTCCTACGATCAGTACTTC. Translating gives CASSLAPGQGSVSYDQYF. Together with reference TRBV7-2 and TRBJ2-7, the CDR3 gives the full variable domain: GAGVSQSPSNKVTEKGKDVELRCDPISGHTALYWYRQSLGQGLEFLIYFQGNSAPDKSGLPSDRFSAERTGGSVSTLTIQRTQQEDSAVYLCASSLAPGQGSVSYDQYFGPGTRLTVT.

V usage is TRBV5-5 and J usage is TRBJ1-2, with TRBD1 matching over 11 bases. After removal of 4 bases from V and 3 bases from J, the junction contained 8 bases not matched to a gene. In germline, CDR1 is SGHKS, CDR2 YYEKEE (reference sequence). This CDR3 is 16 amino acids long. CDR3 loop: CASSRTGGEGYYGYTF. Here the CDR3 DNA reads TGTGCCAGCAGCCGGACAGGGGGCGAGGGTTACTATGGCTACACCTTC.

In regard to this clone: Other DNA sequences from this sample encode an identical CDR3 as well. This chain links TRBV13 with TRBJ1-1, with a possible D match to TRBD1 (6 bases). CDR3 size: 15 residues. Germline loops: CDR1 PRHDT, CDR2 FYEKMQ (reference sequence). V was shortened by 4 bases and J by 0 bases, with 12 bases between the two germline ends. CDR3 DNA: TGTGCCAGCAGCTCCAGGGGCGGAATGAACACTGAAGCTTTCTTT. This gives the protein CASSSRGGMNTEAFF.

In this sample, this clone turned up a few times. The chain is built from TRBV4-2 and TRBJ2-3, with D perhaps TRBD2 (5 bases). CDR3 length equals 13 residues. Germline-derived CDR1 and CDR2 are LGHNA and YNFKEQ. V was clipped by 6 bases and J by 4 bases, with 11 bases between them. The DNA for the CDR3 is TGTGCCAGCAGTGGGCTAGCTCCAGATACGCAGTATTTT. This codes for CASSGLAPDTQYF.

The chain has TRBV7-9 and TRBJ2-5, with a tentative D call TRBD2 (6 bases). CDR1 and CDR2 from the germline V gene are SEHNR and FQNEAQ (reference sequence). CDR3 length: 15 amino acids. Trimming took off 5 bases at V and 5 bases at J, with 18 bases between the two ends. In nucleotides, the CDR3 is TGTGCCAGCAGCCCCCGTGTGGGGGGAGGCGAGACCCAGTACTTC. Translation: CASSPRVGGGETQYF.

The chain uses TRBV11-2 and TRBJ2-5; D is possibly TRBD1 (5 bases). The CDR3 is made up of 15 amino acids. The germline V gene has CDR1 SGHAT and CDR2 FQNNGV. Deletions cut 1 base from V and 4 bases from J, with 13 bases between. The CDR3 protein is CASSLGQGDIETQYF. For the CDR3, the DNA is TGTGCCAGCAGCTTAGGTCAGGGCGATATAGAGACCCAGTACTTC.

A note on this clone: A junction end diverges from the germline sequence, so it may reflect a read error. The V gene is TRBV7-7, the J gene TRBJ2-7; the D is unclear. The CDR3 length is 16 residues. Germline V gene sequence: CDR1 SSHAT, CDR2 FNYEAQ (reference sequence). This CDR3 reads CASSLDSPASCGEQYF. CDR3 bases: TGTGCTAGCAGCTTAGATTCTCCGGCTAGTTGCGGCGAGCAGTACTTC. Filled out from reference TRBV7-7 and TRBJ2-7, the complete variable domain reads GAGVSQSPRYKVTKRGQDVTLRCDPISSHATLYWYQQALGQGPEFLTYFNYEAQPDKSGLPSDRFSAERPEGSISTLTIQRTEQRDSAMYRCASSLDSPASCGEQYFGPGTRLTVT.

The V and J genes are TRBV2 and TRBJ2-7, with D possibly being TRBD2 (5 bases). Germline V gene sequence: CDR1 SNHLY, CDR2 FYNNEI. The CDR3 is 10 amino acids. The V end was cut by 7 bases, the J end by 5 bases, with 6 bases between. In nucleotides, the CDR3 is TGTGCCAGCACCGGGAACGAGCAGTACTTC. This gives the protein CASTGNEQYF.

This clone was observed a handful of times. J is TRBJ2-1 and V is TRBV27; 7 nucleotides align to TRBD1. Germline CDR1 and CDR2: MNHEY and SMNVEV (reference sequence). This CDR3 region has 15 residues. J lost 5 bases, V lost 0 bases, and 4 bases had no gene match. CDR3 sequence: CASSLSSTGDNEQFF. CDR3 DNA sequence: TGTGCCAGCAGTTTATCATCCACAGGGGACAATGAGCAGTTCTTC.

This clone has a single count. This chain uses TRBV2 with TRBJ1-1, with a possible D match to TRBD1 (5 bases). CDR3 size: 15 residues. Germline CDR1 reads SNHLY; CDR2 reads FYNNEI. V was clipped by 1 base and J by 7 bases, with 16 bases between them. CDR3 protein: CASSEVGPGRGEAFF. DNA for the CDR3: TGTGCCAGCAGTGAAGTGGGGCCAGGGCGGGGTGAAGCTTTCTTT.

This chain uses TRBV6-5 with TRBJ1-4, with unresolved D. The germline V gene encodes CDR1 MNHEY and CDR2 SVGAGI. V gave up 2 bases and J gave up 8 bases, with 9 bases separating them. There are 13 residues in the CDR3. CDR3: CASSYASGEKLFF. Here the CDR3 DNA reads TGTGCCAGCAGTTACGCCTCGGGGGAAAAACTGTTTTTT.

This clone has a single count. The genes are TRBV7-2 and TRBJ1-6; TRBD1 is a possible D gene (6 bases). The CDR3 is 14 residues long. V lost 6 bases and J lost 10, with 16 bases in between. Looked up from germline, CDR1 is SGHTA and CDR2 is FQGNSA. Here the CDR3 DNA reads TGTGCCAGCAGAATCTCGACAGGCTACTCACCCCTCCACTTT. Its protein product is CASRISTGYSPLHF.

The genes are TRBV9 and TRBJ2-7; the D is unclear. Trimming took off 3 bases at V and 0 bases at J, with 7 bases between the two ends. There are 13 residues in the CDR3. The germline V gene encodes CDR1 SGDLS and CDR2 YYNGEE. The CDR3 DNA reads as TGTGCCAGCAGCGGTGCGTACTCCTACGAGCAGTACTTC. It yields the protein CASSGAYSYEQYF. Full variable domain (missing parts from reference TRBV9 and TRBJ2-7): DSGVTQTPKHLITATGQRVTLRCSPRSGDLSVYWYQQSLDQGLQFLIQYYNGEERAKGNILERFSAQQFPDLHSELNLSSLELGDSALYFCASSGAYSYEQYFGPGTRLTVT.

This chain uses TRBV6-6 with TRBJ2-5, with TRBD1 matching over 7 bases. This CDR3 has 14 residues. Per germline, CDR1 MNHNY and CDR2 SVGAGI (reference sequence). The V segment lost 6 bases and the J segment 1 base; nucleotides outside the gene matches: 5. CDR3 sequence (DNA): TGTGCCAGCAGAAGACAGGGACCCCAAGAGACCCAGTACTTC. The encoded protein is CASRRQGPQETQYF.

The chain uses TRBV7-9 and TRBJ1-1, with 7 bases that match TRBD1. The CDR3 contains 14 residues. Trimming removed 6 bases from V and 5 bases from J; junction bases left unmatched: 9. Per germline, CDR1 SEHNR and CDR2 FQNEAQ (reference sequence). The CDR3 DNA follows: TGTGCCAGCAGTACCTCCAGGGGGTTTACTGAAGCTTTCTTT. Translating it yields CASSTSRGFTEAFF.

The chain recombines TRBV5-6 with TRBJ1-2; D is ambiguous. Per germline, CDR1 SGHDT and CDR2 YYEEEE. The CDR3 has 13 residues. The V gene lost 4 bases and the J gene lost 4 bases, with 11 bases spanning the gap. The CDR3 spells CASSPGGSYGYTF. CDR3 bases: TGTGCCAGCAGCCCCGGAGGGAGCTATGGCTACACCTTC.

The J gene is TRBJ1-2, the V gene TRBV6-5; 7 bases are a match to TRBD1. Germline V lookup: CDR1 MNHEY, CDR2 SVGAGI. Trimming at V came to 4 bases and at J to 3 bases, leaving 5 bases not matched to a gene. The CDR3 has 14 amino acids. The CDR3 DNA follows: TGTGCCAGCAGTTCCGACAGGGACTACTATGGCTACACCTTC. This encodes CASSSDRDYYGYTF.

Written as DNA, the CDR3 is TGTGCCAGCAGTTTATCGACAGGGGAGTCTGGCTACACCTTC. It codes for CASSLSTGESGYTF. V and J are TRBV27 and TRBJ1-2, with TRBD1 matching over 8 bases. This CDR3 contains 14 residues. V lost 0 bases and J lost 7; bases outside the gene matches: 4. CDR1 and CDR2 from the germline V gene are MNHEY and SMNVEV (reference sequence).

This clone is termed medium-sized (0.01 to 0.1%). This sample includes further DNA sequences coding for the same CDR3. The J gene is TRBJ2-7, the V gene TRBV6-5, with D unclear. V was shortened by 0 bases and J by 1 base, with 7 bases between the two germline ends. CDR3 length: 14 amino acids. Germline V gene lookup returns CDR1 MNHEY and CDR2 SVGAGI. CDR3 region: CASSYSAGSYEQYF. In nucleotides, the CDR3 is TGTGCCAGCAGTTACTCCGCAGGTTCCTACGAGCAGTACTTC.

The J gene is TRBJ1-2, the V gene TRBV5-1; the match to TRBD1 covers 9 bases. The germline CDR1 and CDR2 sequences are SGHRS and YFSETQ. CDR3 length: 15 residues. The V gene end was trimmed by 5 bases and the J gene end by 5 bases; junction bases not matched to a gene: 10. CDR3 amino acids: CASRDPLGQGYGYTF. The DNA of the CDR3 is TGCGCCAGCAGAGACCCCCTCGGACAGGGGTATGGCTACACCTTC.

This chain uses TRBV6-4 with TRBJ2-3, with D possibly being TRBD1 (7 bases). CDR3 size: 14 residues. Between the trimmed V and J ends, which lost 2 bases and 4 bases, there was a span of 10 bases. Germline loops: CDR1 MRHNA, CDR2 SNTAGT. In DNA form, the CDR3 reads TGTGCCAGCAGTGACGGAGGGGGCTCAGATACGCAGTATTTT. Translation gives CASSDGGGSDTQYF.

The chain is built from TRBV29-1 and TRBJ2-3; a possible D gene is TRBD2 (6 bases). The CDR3 is 18 residues long. The germline V gene encodes CDR1 SQVTM and CDR2 ANQGSEA. V was clipped by 7 bases and J by 2 bases, with 28 bases between them. CDR3 sequence reads: CSASGVVELLTHTDTQYF. The CDR3 DNA sequence: TGCAGCGCTTCGGGGGTAGTGGAGTTATTAACCCACACAGATACGCAGTATTTT.

The rearrangement joins TRBV15 to TRBJ2-1; 8 nucleotides line up with TRBD2. The CDR3 runs to 18 residues. CDR1 is LNHNV, CDR2 YYDKDF, per germline (reference sequence). V lost 4 bases, J lost 13 bases, and 24 bases stayed unmatched. In DNA, the CDR3 is TGTGCCACCAGCAAGCCCCTATGGGGAGCGGGAGACGCACCGGTCCAGTTCTTC. Amino acid sequence: CATSKPLWGAGDAPVQFF.

V and J are TRBV11-2 and TRBJ2-1; TRBD1 agrees at 8 bases. There are 17 residues in the CDR3. Germline values: CDR1 SGHAT, CDR2 FQNNGV. The V and J ends lost 3 bases and 5 bases, in that order; junction bases with no gene match: 12. The CDR3 protein is CASSLRGTGGINNEQFF. The CDR3 DNA reads TGTGCCAGCAGCTTGAGGGGCACAGGGGGAATAAACAATGAGCAGTTCTTC.

The rearrangement uses TRBV4-1 and TRBJ1-1; D possibly corresponds to TRBD1 (5 bases). V lost 2 bases and J lost 1, with 8 bases in between. Germline loops: CDR1 MGHRA, CDR2 YSYEKL. The CDR3 totals 14 residues. The CDR3: CASSQPRGNTEAFF. In nucleotides, the CDR3 is TGCGCCAGCAGCCAACCAAGGGGGAACACTGAAGCTTTCTTT.

The chain employs TRBV29-1 and TRBJ2-7; 11 nucleotides agree with TRBD2. Germline V CDR1 and CDR2: SQVTM, ANQGSEA. The V gene end was trimmed by 0 bases and the J gene end by 3 bases; junction bases not matched to a gene: 7. CDR3 length: 16 amino acids. The CDR3 DNA follows: TGCAGCGTTGAAGAACTAGCGGGAGTGGGGAACTACGAGCAGTACTTC. This gives the protein CSVEELAGVGNYEQYF.